This T cell receptor (beta chain) originates from a study of beta chain features in type 1 diabetes. This clone was picked up a small number of times. The antigen is unknown. Of the isolated RNA, all was reverse transcribed, and so the sequenced material was expressed TCRB transcripts. Only in-frame clones appear in the TCRdb table, and some are missing; sequencing was by immunoSEQ multiplex PCR. Here the sample spans under 250,000 clones, roughly 14% being singletons. This CDR3 has 15 residues. The V end lost 7 bases, the J end lost 2 bases, and 20 bases lay between the germline ends. CDR1 is SQVTM and CDR2 is ANQGSEA in the germline V gene. Findings and limits, study-wide: Sequencing used cDNA, and cells with high TCR expression could therefore be over-represented. Patients with type 1 diabetes showed fewer VDJ junction insertions and more deletions. The study found moderately but significantly shorter TCRB CDR3s in all four CD4+ subsets of Type 1 diabetes patients.

The source material was naive CD4+ T cells from blood. The sequence derives from a man aged 25 to 45 with type 1 diabetes. The chain couples TRBV29-1 to TRBJ1-2, with D uncertain. CDR3 loop: CSAGVEGRINYGYTF. CDR3 coding DNA: TGCAGCGCCGGGGTGGAGGGCAGGATAAACTATGGCTACACCTTC.